These 8 T cell receptor beta chains originate from one sample sequenced in a study of CD8+CD57+ T cells in acquired aplastic anemia. Previously, flow cytometry had revealed CD8+CD57+ cell expansion in the patients chosen for sequencing. Genomic DNA provided the template from which TCR beta VDJ and CDR3 profiles were obtained. TCRdb recomputed calls from the reads with MiXCR, one row per CDR3 protein. The sample has 150,000 to 200,000 distinct CDR3 sequences, just under 50% seen once; the top ten hold approximately 9.4%. The sample comprised sorted CD4+, CD8+, or CD8+CD57+ T cells (not recorded which) from PBMCs. The receptors come from a human donor with aplastic anemia.

This clonotype was counted only a few times. In nucleotides, the CDR3 is TGCAGCGTTGCCAGGGGATGGCCTCAAGAGACCCAGTACTTC. Its translation: CSVARGWPQETQYF. This sequence joins TRBV29-1 and TRBJ2-5; D perhaps matches TRBD1 (6 bases). The CDR3 extends over 14 amino acids. Trimming took 4 bases from V and 2 from J, leaving 14 bases between them. In germline, CDR1 is SQVTM, CDR2 ANQGSEA.

In regard to this clonotype: A much larger clone sits a single nucleotide away, making a read error possible. The chain employs TRBV7-9 and TRBJ1-2, with D unresolved. V lost 1 base to trimming and J lost 10 bases, with 4 bases between them. This CDR3 region has 10 residues. Germline V gene data show CDR1 as SEHNR and CDR2 as FQNEAQ (reference sequence). The CDR3 coding sequence is TGTGCCAGCAGCTTAGGGGTCTACACCTTC. Translated, it gives CASSLGVYTF.

The chain recombines TRBV11-2 with TRBJ2-5; D gene unclear. Deletions cut 0 bases from V and 5 bases from J, with 10 bases between. The length of the CDR3 is 14 residues. CDR1 SGHAT and CDR2 FQNNGV come from the germline V gene. Here the CDR3 reads CASSLDLFRETQYF. The CDR3, as DNA: TGTGCCAGCAGCTTAGATCTGTTCAGGGAGACCCAGTACTTC.

Only a few counts were recorded for this clonotype. This chain connects TRBV19 to TRBJ2-7; D is undetermined. V lost 7 bases and J 1 base, leaving 14 bases between the germline ends. The CDR3 consists of 14 residues. Germline CDR1 LNHDA, CDR2 SQIVND (reference sequence). CDR3 sequence: CASNLRADSYEQYF. In DNA, the CDR3 is TGTGCCAGTAACTTAAGGGCTGATTCCTACGAGCAGTACTTC.

The rearrangement uses TRBV5-6 and TRBJ2-1; 10 positions agree with TRBD2. This CDR3 comprises 16 residues. Germline CDR1 is SGHDT and CDR2 is YYEEEE. V dropped 0 bases and J dropped 5; count of bases not matched to a gene: 5. The DNA of the CDR3 is TGTGCCAGCAGCTTGGGCGCTAGCGGGGGAGACAATGAGCAGTTCTTC. Translating it yields CASSLGASGGDNEQFF.

This clonotype was recorded at least ten times. The chain employs TRBV4-2 and TRBJ1-5; D is unresolved. This CDR3 comprises 15 residues. The V end lost 1 base, the J end lost 3 bases, and 10 bases lay between the germline ends. Looked up from germline, CDR1 is LGHNA and CDR2 is YNFKEQ. The CDR3 DNA reads as TGTGCCAGCAGCCAAGGCAGGAGCCTCAATCAGCCCCAGCATTTT. This gives the protein CASSQGRSLNQPQHF.

This clonotype occurred once. A much larger clone differs from this one at a single base, so this may be a read error. The conserved phenylalanine or tryptophan normally closing the CDR3 is absent here, so this likely arose from a read error. This rearrangement joins TRBV5-4 to TRBJ1-1; 10 nucleotides match TRBD1. With 4 bases clipped from V and 10 bases from J, the junction kept 4 bases outside the gene matches. The germline V gene has CDR1 SGHNT and CDR2 YYREEE (reference sequence). The CDR3 sequence is 12 residues long. The CDR3 nucleotides read TGTGCCAGCAGCCTCGGGACAGGGGTAGCTTTCCTT. Amino acid sequence: CASSLGTGVAFL.

V gene TRBV7-3 combines with J gene TRBJ2-1; 10 bases agree with TRBD2. CDR3 length: 15 residues. The junction had 5 bases not matched to a gene; V was cut back by 8 bases and J by 1 base. Looked up from germline, CDR1 is SGHTA and CDR2 is FQGTGA. CDR3 amino acids: CASASSGSSYNEQFF. The CDR3 coding sequence is TGTGCCAGCGCTTCTAGCGGGAGTTCCTACAATGAGCAGTTCTTC.